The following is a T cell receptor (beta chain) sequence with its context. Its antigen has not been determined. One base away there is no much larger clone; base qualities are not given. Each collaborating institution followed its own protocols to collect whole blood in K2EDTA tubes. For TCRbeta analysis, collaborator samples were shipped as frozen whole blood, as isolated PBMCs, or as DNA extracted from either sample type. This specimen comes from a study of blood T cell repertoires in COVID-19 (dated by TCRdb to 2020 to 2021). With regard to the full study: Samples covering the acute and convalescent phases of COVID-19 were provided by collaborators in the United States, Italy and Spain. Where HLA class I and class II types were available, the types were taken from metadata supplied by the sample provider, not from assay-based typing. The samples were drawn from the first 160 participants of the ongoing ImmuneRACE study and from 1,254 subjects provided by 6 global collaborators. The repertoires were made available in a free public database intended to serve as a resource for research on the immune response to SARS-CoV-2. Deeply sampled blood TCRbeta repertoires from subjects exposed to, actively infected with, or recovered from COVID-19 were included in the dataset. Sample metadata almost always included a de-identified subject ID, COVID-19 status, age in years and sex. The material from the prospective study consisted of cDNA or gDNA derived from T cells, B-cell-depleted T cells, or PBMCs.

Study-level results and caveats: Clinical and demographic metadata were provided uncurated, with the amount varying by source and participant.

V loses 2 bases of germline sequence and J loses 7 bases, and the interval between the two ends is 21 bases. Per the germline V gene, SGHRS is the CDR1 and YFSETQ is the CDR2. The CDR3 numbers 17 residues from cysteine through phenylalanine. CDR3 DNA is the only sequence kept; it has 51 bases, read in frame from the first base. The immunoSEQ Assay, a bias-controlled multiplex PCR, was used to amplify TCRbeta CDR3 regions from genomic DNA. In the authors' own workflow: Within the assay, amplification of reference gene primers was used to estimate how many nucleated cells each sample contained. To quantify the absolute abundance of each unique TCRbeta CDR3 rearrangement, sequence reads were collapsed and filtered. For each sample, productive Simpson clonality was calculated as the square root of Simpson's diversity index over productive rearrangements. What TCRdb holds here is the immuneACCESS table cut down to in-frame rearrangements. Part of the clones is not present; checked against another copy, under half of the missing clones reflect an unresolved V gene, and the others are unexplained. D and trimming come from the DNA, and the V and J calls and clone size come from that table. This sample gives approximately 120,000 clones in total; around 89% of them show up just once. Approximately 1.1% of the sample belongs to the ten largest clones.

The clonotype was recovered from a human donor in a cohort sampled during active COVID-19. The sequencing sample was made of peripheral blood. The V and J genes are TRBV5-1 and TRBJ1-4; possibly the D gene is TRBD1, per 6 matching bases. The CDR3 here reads CASSLGQSLMYGEKLFF. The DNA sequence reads TGCGCCAGCAGCTTAGGACAGAGTTTGATGTATGGTGAAAAACTGTTTTTT.